A single sample is the source of the 27 T cell receptor beta chains below, sequenced in a study of blood T cell repertoires in COVID-19. This table comes from immunoSEQ multiplex PCR, and its TCRdb copy is limited to in-frame clones, with some not included. The sample holds over 45,000 clones, over 70% seen once. The sequenced material came from peripheral blood. The receptors here all came from a man between 70 and 80 years old with acute or convalescent COVID-19.

The chain has TRBV3-1 (or the pseudogene TRBV3-2) and TRBJ1-1; tentative D call: TRBD1 (5 bases). Germline-derived CDR1 and CDR2 are LGHDT and YNNKEL (reference sequence). This CDR3 has 15 amino acids. V was trimmed by 1 base and J by 2 bases, leaving 11 bases between them. This chain's CDR3 is CASSQGYTGNTEAFF. CDR3 nucleotides: TGTGCCAGCAGCCAAGGGTATACAGGTAACACTGAAGCTTTCTTT.

The chain joins TRBV5-1 to TRBJ1-1, with D maybe TRBD1 (6 bases). Trimming took 4 bases from V and 1 from J, leaving 11 bases between them. Germline CDR1 reads SGHRS; CDR2 reads YFSETQ. The CDR3 length is 14 residues. The CDR3 DNA follows: TGCGCCAGCAGCCTCCCGGACAGGAACACTGAAGCTTTCTTT. Its translation: CASSLPDRNTEAFF.

The chain couples TRBV24-1 to TRBJ1-5; D gene unclear. V lost 3 bases and J 4 bases, leaving 3 bases between the germline ends. The CDR3 is made up of 12 amino acids. Per the germline V gene, CDR1 is KGHDR and CDR2 is SFDVKD. CDR3 DNA sequence: TGTGCCACCAGTGATCCGAATCAGCCCCAGCATTTT. It translates to CATSDPNQPQHF.

The rearrangement joins TRBV7-2 to TRBJ2-2; TRBD2 matches at 12 bases. Per the germline V gene, CDR1 is SGHTA and CDR2 is FQGNSA. V lost 3 bases and J lost 2; bases outside the gene matches: 1. This CDR3 contains 16 residues. The chain's CDR3 is CASSFGLAGNTGELFF. The CDR3 DNA reads TGTGCCAGCAGCTTCGGACTAGCGGGAAACACCGGGGAGCTGTTTTTT. Based on the CDR3 plus reference TRBV7-2 and TRBJ2-2, the full variable domain is GAGVSQSPSNKVTEKGKDVELRCDPISGHTALYWYRQSLGQGLEFLIYFQGNSAPDKSGLPSDRFSAERTGGSVSTLTIQRTQQEDSAVYLCASSFGLAGNTGELFFGEGSRLTVL.

The sample holds a few counts of this clone. The chain links TRBV5-4 to TRBJ2-7; TRBD2 matches at 8 bases. The CDR3 contains 12 residues. The J segment lost 13 bases and the V segment lost 0 bases, leaving 6 bases of the junction unmatched. Germline CDR1 and CDR2: SGHNT and YYREEE (reference sequence). CDR3 DNA sequence: TGTGCCAGCAGCTTGGACAGCGGGGGTATATACTTC. Protein sequence: CASSLDSGGIYF.

V is TRBV27 and J is TRBJ1-5; possibly TRBD1 for D (5 bases). CDR1 MNHEY and CDR2 SMNVEV come from the germline V gene (reference sequence). This CDR3 contains 15 residues. Trimming left V 4 bases short and J 4 bases short, with 14 bases between. CDR3: CASSSHSGGNQPQHF. The CDR3 region has the DNA TGTGCCAGCAGTTCGCATTCGGGGGGTAATCAGCCCCAGCATTTT.

The gene calls are TRBV7-2 and TRBJ2-7; TRBD1 aligns across 7 bases. The CDR3 is 14 amino acids. Germline-derived CDR1 and CDR2 are SGHTA and FQGNSA. The ends lost 2 bases at V and 4 bases at J; junction bases unmatched: 5. The CDR3: CASSLTGQTYEQYF. The CDR3 DNA sequence: TGTGCCAGCAGCTTAACGGGACAGACGTACGAGCAGTACTTC.

The V call is TRBV27, the J call TRBJ2-2; 8 bases match TRBD2. The CDR3 runs 14 residues. Germline values: CDR1 MNHEY, CDR2 SMNVEV (reference sequence). V was pared by 3 bases and J by 7 bases, with 4 bases of the junction left unmatched. CDR3 sequence (DNA): TGTGCCAGCAGTTTCGAGCGGGAGATCGGGGAGCTGTTTTTT. This translates into CASSFEREIGELFF.

This chain connects TRBV28 to TRBJ1-2; 9 nucleotides match TRBD1. The CDR3 runs 14 residues. With V trimmed by 7 bases and J by 1 base, 4 bases remained unmatched. Germline V CDR1 and CDR2: MDHEN, SYDVKM. CDR3 sequence (DNA): TGTGCCAGCACTAGGACAGGGGATAACTATGGCTACACCTTC. The encoded protein is CASTRTGDNYGYTF.

The CDR3 DNA reads as TGTGCCCGCGGGGGGGGGCCAGATACGCAGTATTTT. This encodes CARGGGPDTQYF. This chain joins TRBV9 and TRBJ2-3; 9 positions agree with TRBD2. V lost 10 bases and J lost 4; bases outside the gene matches: 4. CDR1 and CDR2 from the germline V gene are SGDLS and YYNGEE. The CDR3 has 12 amino acids. Based on the CDR3 plus reference TRBV9 and TRBJ2-3, the full variable domain is DSGVTQTPKHLITATGQRVTLRCSPRSGDLSVYWYQQSLDQGLQFLIQYYNGEERAKGNILERFSAQQFPDLHSELNLSSLELGDSALYFCARGGGPDTQYFGPGTRLTVL.

V gene TRBV6-5 combines with J gene TRBJ2-7, with a tentative D call TRBD2 (5 bases). The germline gives CDR1 MNHEY, CDR2 SVGAGI. Trimming pared 6 bases from V and 5 bases from J, leaving 20 bases between. The CDR3 totals 15 residues. The CDR3 sequence: CASRLLSGSGNEQYF. The CDR3 DNA sequence: TGTGCCAGCAGATTACTCTCGGGGTCCGGGAACGAGCAGTACTTC.

V usage is TRBV6-5 and J usage is TRBJ1-1, with TRBD1 identical over 12 bases. This CDR3 contains 13 residues. Germline V gene data show CDR1 as MNHEY and CDR2 as SVGAGI. Trimming took 6 bases from V and 11 from J; bases not matched to a gene: 7. This CDR3 reads CASSDRDRGLAFF. Written as DNA, the CDR3 is TGTGCCAGCAGCGATAGGGACAGGGGGCTGGCTTTCTTT.

The chain links TRBV9 to TRBJ2-3; TRBD1 is a possible D gene (6 bases). Germline-derived CDR1 and CDR2 are SGDLS and YYNGEE. This CDR3 has 14 residues. The ends were cut back, 1 base at V and 2 bases at J, with 8 bases in the middle. The CDR3 is CASSVKGDTDTQYF. In DNA, the CDR3 is TGTGCCAGCAGCGTAAAGGGGGACACAGATACGCAGTATTTT.

The V call is TRBV27, the J call TRBJ1-1; D is unresolved. With 7 bases removed from V and 0 bases from J, the gap between germline ends came to 15 bases. Germline CDR1 MNHEY, CDR2 SMNVEV (reference sequence). The CDR3 contains 15 residues. The CDR3 nucleotides read TGTGCCAGCATCTCTTCAGGCAGGTTGAACACTGAAGCTTTCTTT. It is translated as CASISSGRLNTEAFF.

V and J are TRBV27 and TRBJ2-7, with D possibly matching TRBD1 (5 bases). This CDR3 region has 14 residues. Trimming left V 2 bases short and J 3 bases short, with 11 bases between. Germline CDR1 reads MNHEY; CDR2 reads SMNVEV (reference sequence). CDR3 nucleotides: TGTGCCAGCAGTTTAATTGACCAGGGCTACGAGCAGTACTTC. Residues: CASSLIDQGYEQYF.

The chain couples TRBV7-9 to TRBJ2-7; 7 nucleotides match TRBD1. CDR3 length: 14 amino acids. Germline CDR1 is SEHNR and CDR2 is FQNEAQ (reference sequence). The J segment lost 3 bases and the V segment lost 8 bases, leaving 10 bases of the junction unmatched. The CDR3 loop reads CASQAGAGGYEQYF. The CDR3 DNA reads as TGTGCCAGCCAAGCTGGTGCAGGGGGCTACGAGCAGTACTTC.

The J gene is TRBJ2-1, the V gene TRBV19; 13 bases line up with TRBD2. Germline V gene data show CDR1 as LNHDA and CDR2 as SQIVND (reference sequence). The CDR3 totals 15 residues. J lost 6 bases, V lost 5 bases, and 4 bases had no gene match. The CDR3 reads CASSDTSGRANEQFF. The CDR3 DNA is TGTGCCAGTAGTGATACTAGCGGGAGGGCCAATGAGCAGTTCTTC.

The chain recombines TRBV4-3 with TRBJ2-3; possibly TRBD2 for D (5 bases). This CDR3 comprises 14 residues. From germline, CDR1 is LGHNA and CDR2 YSLEER. Trimming left V 0 bases short and J 3 bases short, with 7 bases between. In DNA, the CDR3 is TGCGCCAGCAGCCAAGATACGGGGACAGATACGCAGTATTTT. This gives the protein CASSQDTGTDTQYF.

The chain uses TRBV7-2 and TRBJ2-7, with 10 bases matching TRBD2. The CDR3 runs to 16 residues. Losses at the gene ends were 5 bases for V and 1 base for J; bases not matched to a gene: 8. Germline CDR1 and CDR2: SGHTA and FQGNSA. The CDR3 reads CASSPPSGGASYEQYF. The CDR3 DNA reads as TGTGCCAGCAGCCCCCCTAGCGGGGGAGCGTCCTACGAGCAGTACTTC.

The V and J genes are TRBV9 and TRBJ2-2; 8 bases are a match to TRBD2. With 4 bases clipped from V and 10 bases from J, the junction kept 9 bases outside the gene matches. This CDR3 has 14 residues. Germline V gives CDR1 SGDLS, CDR2 YYNGEE. The CDR3 is CASSPFGLAVELFF. CDR3 in DNA: TGTGCCAGCAGCCCATTCGGACTAGCTGTGGAGCTGTTTTTT.

The chain joins TRBV7-9 to TRBJ2-5; a possible D gene is TRBD2 (6 bases). Germline V CDR1 and CDR2: SEHNR, FQNEAQ (reference sequence). This CDR3 contains 16 residues. Trimming removed 0 bases from V and 5 bases from J, with 16 bases in between. Written as DNA, the CDR3 is TGTGCCAGCAGCTTAGCGTTCGCTAGCGAGGGCGAGACCCAGTACTTC. It codes for CASSLAFASEGETQYF.

The V gene is TRBV3-1 (or the pseudogene TRBV3-2), the J gene TRBJ1-2; TRBD1 aligns across 9 bases. CDR3 length equals 17 residues. Germline trimming cut 7 bases from V and 4 bases from J; bases unmatched to any gene: 16. In germline, CDR1 is LGHDT, CDR2 YNNKEL (reference sequence). CDR3 DNA sequence: TGTGCCAGCATAGGGAAATCTCCGGGACAGGGCGGCTATGGCTACACCTTC. This codes for CASIGKSPGQGGYGYTF.

This clone came up once. The rearrangement uses TRBV7-2 and TRBJ2-2; TRBD2 is a possible D gene (6 bases). The V gene's germline CDR1 is SGHTA and CDR2 FQGNSA. Trimming stripped 6 bases from V and 4 bases from J, with 15 bases between. The CDR3 consists of 15 residues. CDR3 in amino acids: CASSFGGAGTGELFF. CDR3 nucleotide sequence: TGTGCCAGCAGTTTCGGAGGGGCGGGCACCGGGGAGCTGTTTTTT.

The chain joins TRBV5-4 to TRBJ1-2; D is possibly TRBD1 (6 bases). CDR1 and CDR2 from the germline V gene are SGHNT and YYREEE (reference sequence). The V end lost 3 bases, the J end lost 1 base, and 7 bases lay between the germline ends. This CDR3 region has 13 residues. CDR3 region: CASSSDSNYGYTF. The CDR3 DNA reads TGTGCCAGCAGCTCGGACAGTAACTATGGCTACACCTTC.

The chain is built from TRBV6-1 and TRBJ1-2; tentatively, D is TRBD1 (5 bases). Trimming left V 4 bases short and J 4 bases short, with 19 bases between. The germline CDR1 and CDR2 sequences are MNHNS and SASEGT. The CDR3 sequence is 16 residues long. The CDR3 loop reads CASSVGTQRGTYGYTF. DNA for the CDR3: TGTGCCAGCAGTGTTGGGACTCAGCGTGGGACCTATGGCTACACCTTC.

V gene TRBV7-6 combines with J gene TRBJ2-7; no firm D call. The CDR3 sequence is 15 residues long. V lost 4 bases and J 0 bases, leaving 13 bases between the germline ends. Germline V lookup: CDR1 SGHVS, CDR2 FNYEAQ. CDR3 region: CASSSGGTLSYEQYF. The CDR3 DNA reads as TGTGCCAGCAGCTCGGGTGGCACCCTCTCCTACGAGCAGTACTTC.

This sequence joins TRBV10-1 and TRBJ2-1; a weak D match, TRBD1 (6 bases). The CDR3 consists of 13 residues. Germline assignment: CDR1 WNHNN and CDR2 SYGVQD (reference sequence). V was clipped by 6 bases and J by 5 bases, with 11 bases between them. DNA for the CDR3: TGCGCCAGCAGCGCCGGACAGAACAATGAGCAGTTCTTC. This codes for CASSAGQNNEQFF.